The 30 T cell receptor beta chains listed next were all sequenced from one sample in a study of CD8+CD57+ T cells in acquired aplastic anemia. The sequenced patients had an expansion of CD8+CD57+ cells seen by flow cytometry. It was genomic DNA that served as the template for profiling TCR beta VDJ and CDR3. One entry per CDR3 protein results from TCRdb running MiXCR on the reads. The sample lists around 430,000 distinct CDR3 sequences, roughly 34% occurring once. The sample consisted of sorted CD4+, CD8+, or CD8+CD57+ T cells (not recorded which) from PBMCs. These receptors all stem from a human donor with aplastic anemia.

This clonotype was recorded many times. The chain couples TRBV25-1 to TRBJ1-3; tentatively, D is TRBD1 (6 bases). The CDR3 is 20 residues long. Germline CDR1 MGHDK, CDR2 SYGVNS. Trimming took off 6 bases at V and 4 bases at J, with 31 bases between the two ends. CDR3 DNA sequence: TGTGCCAGCAGCAGGGGATTTGATGGAGGGTTCGGAAACATCGGAAACACCATATATTTT. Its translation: CASSRGFDGGFGNIGNTIYF.

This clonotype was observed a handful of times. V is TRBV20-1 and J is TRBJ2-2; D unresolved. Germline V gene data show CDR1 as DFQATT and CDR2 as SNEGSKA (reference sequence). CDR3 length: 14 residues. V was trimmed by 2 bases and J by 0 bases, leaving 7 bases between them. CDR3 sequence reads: CSARRLPNTGELFF. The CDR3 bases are TGCAGTGCTAGACGGCTGCCGAACACCGGGGAGCTGTTTTTT.

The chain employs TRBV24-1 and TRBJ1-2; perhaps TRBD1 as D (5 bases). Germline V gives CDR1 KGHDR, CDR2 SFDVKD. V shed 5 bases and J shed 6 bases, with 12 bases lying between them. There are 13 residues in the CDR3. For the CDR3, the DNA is TGTGCCACCAGTGGCGGGGGGGGGGATGGCTACACCTTC. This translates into CATSGGGGDGYTF.

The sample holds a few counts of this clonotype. The CDR3 DNA is TGTGCCTGGAGTCTCCTCACCCTGACAGGGGGAGACAACTATGGCTACACCTTC. Protein: CAWSLLTLTGGDNYGYTF. The V and J genes are TRBV30 and TRBJ1-2; the match to TRBD1 covers 9 bases. The CDR3 totals 18 residues. With 2 bases clipped from V and 2 bases from J, the junction kept 15 bases outside the gene matches. The germline V gene has CDR1 GTSNPN and CDR2 SVGIG (reference sequence).

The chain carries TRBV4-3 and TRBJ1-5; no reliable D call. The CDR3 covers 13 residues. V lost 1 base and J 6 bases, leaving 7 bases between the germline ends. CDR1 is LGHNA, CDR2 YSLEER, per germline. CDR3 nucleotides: TGCGCCAGCAGCCAAGGGACTAGTCAGCCCCAGCATTTT. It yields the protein CASSQGTSQPQHF.

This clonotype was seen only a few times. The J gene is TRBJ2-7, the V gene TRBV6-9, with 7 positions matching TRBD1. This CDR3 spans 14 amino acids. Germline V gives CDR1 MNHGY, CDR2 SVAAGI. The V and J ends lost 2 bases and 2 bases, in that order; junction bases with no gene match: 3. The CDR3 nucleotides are TGTGCCAGCAGTTATGGTACAGGGGCCTACGAGCAGTACTTC. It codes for CASSYGTGAYEQYF.

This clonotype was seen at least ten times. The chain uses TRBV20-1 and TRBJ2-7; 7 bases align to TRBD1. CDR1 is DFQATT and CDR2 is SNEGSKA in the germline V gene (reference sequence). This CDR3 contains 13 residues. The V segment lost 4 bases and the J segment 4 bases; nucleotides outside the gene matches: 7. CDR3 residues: CSAIPGTVYEQYF. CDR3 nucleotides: TGCAGTGCTATTCCCGGGACAGTATACGAGCAGTACTTC.

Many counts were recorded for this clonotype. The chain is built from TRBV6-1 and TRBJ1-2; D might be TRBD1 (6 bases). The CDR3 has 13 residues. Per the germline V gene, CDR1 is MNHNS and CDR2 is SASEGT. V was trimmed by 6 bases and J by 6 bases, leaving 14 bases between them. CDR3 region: CASRTPGAHGYTF. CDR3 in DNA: TGTGCCAGCAGGACCCCAGGGGCCCATGGCTACACCTTC.

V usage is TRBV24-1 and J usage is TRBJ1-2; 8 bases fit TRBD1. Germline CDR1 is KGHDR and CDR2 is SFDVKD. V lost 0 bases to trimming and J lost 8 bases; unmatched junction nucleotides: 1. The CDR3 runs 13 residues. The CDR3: CATSDLAGGGYTF. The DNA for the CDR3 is TGTGCCACCAGTGATTTGGCAGGGGGCGGCTACACCTTC.

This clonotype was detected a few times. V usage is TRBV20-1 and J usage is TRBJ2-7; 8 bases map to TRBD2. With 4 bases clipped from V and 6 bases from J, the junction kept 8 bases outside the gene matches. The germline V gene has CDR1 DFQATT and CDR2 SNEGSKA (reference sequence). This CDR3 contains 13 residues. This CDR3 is CSATIAGPFEQYF. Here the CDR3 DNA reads TGCAGTGCTACTATAGCGGGACCTTTCGAGCAGTACTTC.

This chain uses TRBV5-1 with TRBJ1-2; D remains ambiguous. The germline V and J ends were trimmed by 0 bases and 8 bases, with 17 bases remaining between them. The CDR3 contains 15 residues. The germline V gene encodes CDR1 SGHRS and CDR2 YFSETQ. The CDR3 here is CASSLGSQSPGGYTF. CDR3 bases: TGCGCCAGCAGCTTGGGATCCCAGTCCCCGGGGGGCTACACCTTC.

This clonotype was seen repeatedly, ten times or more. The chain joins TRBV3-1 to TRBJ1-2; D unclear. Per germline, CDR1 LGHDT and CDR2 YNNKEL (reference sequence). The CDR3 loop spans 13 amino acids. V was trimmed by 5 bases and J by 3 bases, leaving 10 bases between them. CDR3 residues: CASSALSYYGYTF. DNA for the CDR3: TGTGCCAGCAGCGCCCTGAGTTACTATGGCTACACCTTC.

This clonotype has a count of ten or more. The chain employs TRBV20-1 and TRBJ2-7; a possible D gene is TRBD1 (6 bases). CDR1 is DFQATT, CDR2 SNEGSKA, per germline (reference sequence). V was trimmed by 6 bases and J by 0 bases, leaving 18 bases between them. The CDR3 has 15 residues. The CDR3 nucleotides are TGCAGTGCCCCTGCCAGGGGTGTCAGCTCCTACGAGCAGTACTTC. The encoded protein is CSAPARGVSSYEQYF.

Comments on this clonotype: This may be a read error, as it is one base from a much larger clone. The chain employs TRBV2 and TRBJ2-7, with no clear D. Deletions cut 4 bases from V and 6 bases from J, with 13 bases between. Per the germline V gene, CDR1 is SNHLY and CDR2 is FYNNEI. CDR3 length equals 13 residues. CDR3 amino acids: CASSVHSPTEQYF. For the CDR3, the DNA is TGTGCCAGCAGTGTGCACAGCCCCACCGAGCAGTACTTC.

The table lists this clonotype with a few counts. CDR3 coding DNA: TGTGCCAGCAGTGTTAAAGTCGACACTGAAGCTTTCTTT. This encodes CASSVKVDTEAFF. The chain links TRBV7-2 to TRBJ1-1; D gene ambiguous. Between the trimmed V and J ends, which lost 6 bases and 3 bases, there was a span of 11 bases. The CDR3 is 13 residues long. Germline V CDR1 and CDR2: SGHTA, FQGNSA.

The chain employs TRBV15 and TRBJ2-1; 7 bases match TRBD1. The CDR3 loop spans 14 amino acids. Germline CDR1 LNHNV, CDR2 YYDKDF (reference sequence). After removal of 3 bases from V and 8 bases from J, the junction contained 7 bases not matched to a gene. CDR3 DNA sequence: TGTGCCACCAGCAGCGGGACAGAGGGGGATGAGCAGTTCTTC. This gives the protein CATSSGTEGDEQFF.

The CDR3 region is CASGDPRDTEAFF. DNA of the CDR3: TGCGCCAGCGGGGACCCTCGGGACACTGAAGCTTTCTTT. The J gene is TRBJ1-1, the V gene TRBV5-1; D possibly corresponds to TRBD1 (5 bases). The V gene's germline CDR1 is SGHRS and CDR2 YFSETQ. The CDR3 length is 13 residues. Trimming took off 7 bases at V and 3 bases at J, with 13 bases between the two ends.

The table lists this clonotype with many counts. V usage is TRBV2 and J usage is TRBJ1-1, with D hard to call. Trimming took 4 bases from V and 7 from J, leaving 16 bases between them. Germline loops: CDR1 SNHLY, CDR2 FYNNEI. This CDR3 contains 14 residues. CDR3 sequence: CASSVNVDTVEAFF. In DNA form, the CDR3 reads TGTGCCAGCAGTGTCAATGTTGATACAGTTGAAGCTTTCTTT.

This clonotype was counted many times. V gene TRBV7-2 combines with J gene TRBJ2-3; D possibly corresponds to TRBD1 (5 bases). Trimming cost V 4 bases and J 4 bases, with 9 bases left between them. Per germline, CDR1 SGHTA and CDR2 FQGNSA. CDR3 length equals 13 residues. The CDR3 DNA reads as TGTGCCAGCAGCTGGGGCAGTCCAGATACGCAGTATTTT. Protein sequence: CASSWGSPDTQYF.

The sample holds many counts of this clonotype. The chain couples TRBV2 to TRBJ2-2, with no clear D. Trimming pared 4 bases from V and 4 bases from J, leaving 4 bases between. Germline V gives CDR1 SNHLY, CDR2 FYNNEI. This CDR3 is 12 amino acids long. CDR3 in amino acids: CASSVTTGELFF. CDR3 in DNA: TGTGCCAGCAGTGTAACCACCGGGGAGCTGTTTTTT.

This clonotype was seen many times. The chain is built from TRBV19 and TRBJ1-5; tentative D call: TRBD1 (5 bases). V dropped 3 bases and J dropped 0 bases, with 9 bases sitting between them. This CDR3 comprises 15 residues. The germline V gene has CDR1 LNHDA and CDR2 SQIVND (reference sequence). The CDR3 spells CASSIIGDSNQPQHF. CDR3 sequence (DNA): TGTGCCAGTAGTATTATAGGGGATAGCAATCAGCCCCAGCATTTT.

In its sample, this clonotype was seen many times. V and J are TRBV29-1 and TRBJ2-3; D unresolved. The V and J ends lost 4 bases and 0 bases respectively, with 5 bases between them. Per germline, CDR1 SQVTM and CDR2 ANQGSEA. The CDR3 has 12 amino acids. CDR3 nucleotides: TGCAGCGTTGGGGTGAGCACAGATACGCAGTATTTT. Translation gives CSVGVSTDTQYF.

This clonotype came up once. The DNA for the CDR3 is TGTGCCAGCAGTTTAGGTAGGACTAGCGGGGCAGGAGATACGCAGTATTTT. Protein product: CASSLGRTSGAGDTQYF. J is TRBJ2-3 and V is TRBV12-3 or TRBV12-4, with TRBD2 matching over 12 bases. This CDR3 contains 17 residues. J was trimmed by 5 bases and V by 1 base; bases with no gene match: 7.

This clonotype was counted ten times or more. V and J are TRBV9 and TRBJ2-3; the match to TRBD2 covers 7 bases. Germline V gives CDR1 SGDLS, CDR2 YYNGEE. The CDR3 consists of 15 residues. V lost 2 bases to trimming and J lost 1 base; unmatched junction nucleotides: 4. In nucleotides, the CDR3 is TGTGCCAGCAGCGTGCCCACTAGCGGCACAGATACGCAGTATTTT. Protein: CASSVPTSGTDTQYF.

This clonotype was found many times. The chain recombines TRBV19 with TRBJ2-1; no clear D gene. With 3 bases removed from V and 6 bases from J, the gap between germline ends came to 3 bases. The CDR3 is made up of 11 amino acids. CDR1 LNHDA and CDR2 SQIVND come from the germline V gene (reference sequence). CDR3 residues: CASSIVNEQFF. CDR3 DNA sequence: TGTGCCAGTAGTATCGTCAATGAGCAGTTCTTC.

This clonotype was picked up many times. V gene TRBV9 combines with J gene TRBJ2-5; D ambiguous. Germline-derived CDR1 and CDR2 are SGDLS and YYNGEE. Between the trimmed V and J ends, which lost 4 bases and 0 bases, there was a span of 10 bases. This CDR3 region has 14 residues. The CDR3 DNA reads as TGTGCCAGCAGCCCTCAACACAACCAAGAGACCCAGTACTTC. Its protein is CASSPQHNQETQYF.

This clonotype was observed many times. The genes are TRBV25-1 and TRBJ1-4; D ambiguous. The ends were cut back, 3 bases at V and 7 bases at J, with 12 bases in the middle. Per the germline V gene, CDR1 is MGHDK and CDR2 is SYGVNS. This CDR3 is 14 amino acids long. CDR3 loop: CASSDHSLGEKLFF. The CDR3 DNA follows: TGTGCCAGCAGTGACCACAGCCTGGGTGAAAAACTGTTTTTT.

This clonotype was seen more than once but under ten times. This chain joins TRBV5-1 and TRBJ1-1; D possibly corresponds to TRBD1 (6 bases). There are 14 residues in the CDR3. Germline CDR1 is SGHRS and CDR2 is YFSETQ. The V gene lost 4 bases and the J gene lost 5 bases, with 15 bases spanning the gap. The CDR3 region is CASSPPATGTEAFF. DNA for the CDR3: TGCGCCAGCAGCCCCCCGGCGACAGGTACTGAAGCTTTCTTT.

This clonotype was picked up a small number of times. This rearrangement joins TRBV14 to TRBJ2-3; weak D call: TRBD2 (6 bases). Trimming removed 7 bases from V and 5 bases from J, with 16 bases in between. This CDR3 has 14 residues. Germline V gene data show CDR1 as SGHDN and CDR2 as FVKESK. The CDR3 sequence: CASNPGSAGDTQYF. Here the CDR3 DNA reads TGTGCCAGCAACCCCGGGAGCGCAGGAGATACGCAGTATTTT.

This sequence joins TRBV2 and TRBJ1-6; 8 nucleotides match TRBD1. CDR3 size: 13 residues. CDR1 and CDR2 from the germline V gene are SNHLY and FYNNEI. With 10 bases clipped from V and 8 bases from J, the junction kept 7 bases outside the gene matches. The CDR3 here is CATAGTGDSPLHF. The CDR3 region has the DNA TGTGCCACCGCCGGGACAGGAGATTCACCCCTCCACTTT.